These 24 T cell receptor beta chains share one sample of origin, sequenced in a study of vaccination and CD4 T cells after COVID-19. What these receptors recognize is not known. Cultured CD4+ T cells had their DNA profiled by the Oncomine TCR Beta short-read assay. TCRdb independently ran MiXCR on the PCR reads; one entry per CDR3 protein. The sample contains 10,000 to 15,000 distinct CDR3 sequences, about 42% of which appear only once. Treatment denoted: roughly 10-day PBMC culture with coronavirus spike peptide pools or control peptides (ViraFEST assay). The sample in question was CD4+ T cells from blood, cultured in vitro, obtained before SARS-CoV-2 vaccination. Receptor source: a human donor who had recovered from COVID-19.

The chain links TRBV10-3 to TRBJ1-5; D not resolved. The CDR3 is 16 amino acids. Germline CDR1 and CDR2: ENHRY and SYGVKD. The V end was cut by 0 bases, the J end by 3 bases, with 12 bases between. CDR3 nucleotides: TGTGCCATCAGTGAGTCGCGTAGGCGGGACAATCAGCCCCAGCATTTT. It codes for CAISESRRRDNQPQHF.

V and J are TRBV6-1 and TRBJ1-5, with D perhaps matching TRBD1 (5 bases). Trimming cost V 3 bases and J 3 bases, with 12 bases left between them. Germline V CDR1 and CDR2: MNHNS, SASEGT. The length of the CDR3 is 15 residues. CDR3 residues: CASSDTRGTNQPQHF. In nucleotides, the CDR3 is TGTGCCAGCAGTGACACCCGGGGCACCAATCAGCCCCAGCATTTT.

In its sample, this clonotype is hyperexpanded. The V and J genes are TRBV29-1 and TRBJ2-7; tentative D call: TRBD1 (7 bases). There are 13 residues in the CDR3. Germline V gives CDR1 SQVTM, CDR2 ANQGSEA. V shed 5 bases and J shed 6 bases, with 17 bases lying between them. The CDR3 sequence: CSVNQGGVGEQYF. CDR3 DNA sequence: TGCAGCGTTAATCAGGGGGGCGTCGGCGAGCAGTACTTC.

This clonotype was detected only a few times. The J gene is TRBJ1-1, the V gene TRBV6-2 or TRBV6-3; a possible D gene is TRBD1 (5 bases). V was cut by 4 bases and J by 4 bases, with 16 bases left in between. Germline CDR1 and CDR2: MNHEY and SVGEGT. The CDR3 consists of 15 residues. The CDR3 loop is CASSWLGEGITEAFF. The CDR3 DNA is TGTGCCAGCAGTTGGTTGGGGGAAGGGATCACTGAAGCTTTCTTT.

The chain joins TRBV7-9 to TRBJ1-2; 10 bases match TRBD1. The V gene end was trimmed by 1 base and the J gene end by 9 bases; junction bases not matched to a gene: 8. Germline values: CDR1 SEHNR, CDR2 FQNEAQ (reference sequence). CDR3 length: 15 amino acids. The CDR3 sequence: CASSLEGTGAQSYTF. CDR3 nucleotide sequence: TGTGCCAGCAGCTTAGAAGGGACAGGGGCTCAAAGCTACACCTTC.

The chain couples TRBV29-1 to TRBJ1-1; D unresolved. The CDR3 is 13 amino acids. Germline V gene data show CDR1 as SQVTM and CDR2 as ANQGSEA. V lost 3 bases and J lost 0, with 8 bases in between. As DNA, the CDR3 is TGCAGCGTTGACCGCGTCATGAACACTGAAGCTTTCTTT. This gives the protein CSVDRVMNTEAFF.

The V gene is TRBV19, the J gene TRBJ2-5, with 8 bases that match TRBD1. Trimming removed 11 bases from V and 5 bases from J; junction bases left unmatched: 10. CDR3 size: 13 residues. The V gene's germline CDR1 is LNHDA and CDR2 SQIVND (reference sequence). In nucleotides, the CDR3 is TGTGCCCGGTACAGGGGGTTGAGTGAGACCCAGTACTTC. Translating gives CARYRGLSETQYF. Drawing the rest from reference TRBV19 and TRBJ2-5, the complete variable domain is DGGITQSPKYLFRKEGQNVTLSCEQNLNHDAMYWYRQDPGQGLRLIYYSQIVNDFQKGDIAEGYSVSREKKESFPLTVTSAQKNPTAFYLCARYRGLSETQYFGPGTRLLVL.

The CDR3 spells CSVGRGEGQPQHF. DNA of the CDR3: TGCAGCGTTGGTAGGGGGGAAGGACAGCCCCAGCATTTT. The V gene is TRBV29-1, the J gene TRBJ1-5, with D possibly TRBD1 on 6 matching bases. This CDR3 region has 13 residues. Deletions cut 4 bases from V and 7 bases from J, with 14 bases between. Looked up from germline, CDR1 is SQVTM and CDR2 is ANQGSEA.

The sample holds a few counts of this clonotype. CDR3 protein: CASSLSGANVLTF. In DNA form, the CDR3 reads TGTGCCAGCAGTCTCTCTGGGGCCAACGTCCTGACTTTC. The chain combines TRBV27 with TRBJ2-6, with D unresolved. Deletions cut 5 bases from V and 0 bases from J, with 2 bases between. There are 13 residues in the CDR3. CDR1 and CDR2 from the germline V gene are MNHEY and SMNVEV (reference sequence).

This clonotype was counted between two and nine times. The rearrangement uses TRBV6-1 and TRBJ2-5, with 12 nucleotides matching TRBD1. J lost 2 bases, V lost 4 bases, and 2 bases had no gene match. The length of the CDR3 is 15 residues. Germline CDR1 is MNHNS and CDR2 is SASEGT. The CDR3 DNA follows: TGTGCCAGCAGTGGGGACAGGGGGCATCAAGAGACCCAGTACTTC. Its protein is CASSGDRGHQETQYF.

This chain links TRBV7-2 with TRBJ2-3; D is possibly TRBD1 (6 bases). CDR1 is SGHTA, CDR2 FQGNSA, per germline. Trimming removed 3 bases at V and 5 bases at J, with 9 bases between. The CDR3 length is 13 residues. CDR3 in amino acids: CASSFQGLDTQYF. The CDR3, as DNA: TGTGCCAGCAGCTTCCAGGGGTTAGATACGCAGTATTTT.

This clonotype was seen more than once but under ten times. The chain carries TRBV6-5 and TRBJ2-5; 10 bases fit TRBD1. J lost 5 bases, V lost 4 bases, and 7 bases had no gene match. Germline CDR1 is MNHEY and CDR2 is SVGAGI. The CDR3 has 15 amino acids. In DNA form, the CDR3 reads TGTGCCAGCAGTTCCGGGACAGGGGCCTCGGAGACCCAGTACTTC. The encoded protein is CASSSGTGASETQYF.

V and J are TRBV28 and TRBJ1-2, with a tentative D call TRBD1 (5 bases). V was trimmed by 7 bases and J by 1 base, leaving 10 bases between them. The CDR3 runs 13 residues. The germline V gene has CDR1 MDHEN and CDR2 SYDVKM. Written as DNA, the CDR3 is TGTGCCAGCATAGGGGTTGTTAACTATGGCTACACCTTC. Residues: CASIGVVNYGYTF.

The rearrangement joins TRBV2 to TRBJ2-7; possibly TRBD2 for D (6 bases). The CDR3 extends over 12 amino acids. Per germline, CDR1 SNHLY and CDR2 FYNNEI. The ends were cut back, 7 bases at V and 0 bases at J, with 7 bases in the middle. CDR3 in amino acids: CASTSDSYEQYF. The CDR3 DNA sequence: TGTGCCAGCACTAGCGACTCCTACGAGCAGTACTTC.

This clonotype was detected a few times. The V call is TRBV20-1, the J call TRBJ1-6, with D perhaps TRBD1 (6 bases). V was trimmed by 5 bases and J by 6 bases, leaving 11 bases between them. The CDR3 has 13 amino acids. Per germline, CDR1 DFQATT and CDR2 SNEGSKA (reference sequence). The CDR3 reads CSALGQINSPLHF. The CDR3 DNA is TGCAGTGCTCTTGGACAGATTAATTCACCCCTCCACTTT.

The chain joins TRBV20-1 to TRBJ2-7; 8 bases agree with TRBD1. CDR1 and CDR2 from the germline V gene are DFQATT and SNEGSKA (reference sequence). V dropped 0 bases and J dropped 2; count of bases not matched to a gene: 6. This CDR3 is 15 amino acids long. The CDR3 DNA is TGCAGTGCTAGAGACCCCGGACAGGGAACCTACGAGCAGTACTTC. This encodes CSARDPGQGTYEQYF.

The chain has TRBV20-1 and TRBJ2-3; D is possibly TRBD1 (6 bases). Germline V gene data show CDR1 as DFQATT and CDR2 as SNEGSKA (reference sequence). V lost 4 bases and J 3 bases, leaving 8 bases between the germline ends. The CDR3 covers 12 residues. This CDR3 reads CSAITGTDTQYF. The CDR3 DNA reads TGCAGTGCTATAACAGGGACAGATACGCAGTATTTT.

The V call is TRBV19, the J call TRBJ2-7, with 7 bases identical to TRBD1. Unmatched junction bases numbered 17, after V lost 8 bases and J lost 1 base. This CDR3 has 17 amino acids. Germline CDR1 and CDR2: LNHDA and SQIVND (reference sequence). This chain's CDR3 is CASSAYPKGTVSYEQYF. The DNA for the CDR3 is TGTGCCAGTTCCGCCTATCCTAAAGGGACAGTGTCCTACGAGCAGTACTTC.

V and J are TRBV2 and TRBJ2-5; D is perhaps TRBD1 or TRBD2 (5 bases each). Germline CDR1 and CDR2: SNHLY and FYNNEI. V was pared by 3 bases and J by 5 bases, with 10 bases between. The CDR3 spans 13 residues. The CDR3 DNA reads TGTGCCAGCAGTGAGGGACCTCGGGAGACCCAGTACTTC. Translating it yields CASSEGPRETQYF. Filled out from reference TRBV2 and TRBJ2-5, the complete variable domain reads EPEVTQTPSHQVTQMGQEVILRCVPISNHLYFYWYRQILGQKVEFLVSFYNNEISEKSEIFDDQFSVERPDGSNFTLKIRSTKLEDSAMYFCASSEGPRETQYFGPGTRLLVL.

The V and J genes are TRBV29-1 and TRBJ1-1, with D unclear. V was trimmed by 4 bases and J by 7 bases, leaving 10 bases between them. The CDR3 totals 11 residues. CDR1 is SQVTM, CDR2 ANQGSEA, per germline. The DNA for the CDR3 is TGCAGCGTTGTTCGGGAAATTGAAGCTTTCTTT. This translates into CSVVREIEAFF.

This clonotype showed up just once. The J gene is TRBJ2-5, the V gene TRBV11-2; 8 bases match TRBD2. Germline V lookup: CDR1 SGHAT, CDR2 FQNNGV. There are 17 residues in the CDR3. After removal of 5 bases from V and 5 bases from J, the junction contained 16 bases not matched to a gene. DNA of the CDR3: TGTGCCAGCAGCCCGGGACCCCGTACGGGAGGGAGGGAGACCCAGTACTTC. It specifies CASSPGPRTGGRETQYF.

CDR3 sequence: CSAPGPYTGELFF. DNA for the CDR3: TGCAGTGCTCCCGGACCCTACACCGGGGAGCTGTTTTTT. V gene TRBV20-1 combines with J gene TRBJ2-2; no clear D. The CDR3 loop spans 13 amino acids. V gave up 5 bases and J gave up 3 bases, with 10 bases separating them. The germline V gene has CDR1 DFQATT and CDR2 SNEGSKA (reference sequence).

The V gene is TRBV6-2 or TRBV6-3, the J gene TRBJ2-1; 8 positions match TRBD1. Germline V gives CDR1 MNHEY, CDR2 SVGEGT. The trim removed 8 bases at V and 8 bases at J, leaving 5 bases unmatched. The CDR3 is 12 amino acids. Here the CDR3 reads CASGRQGHEQFF. The CDR3 DNA reads as TGTGCCAGCGGCCGACAGGGGCATGAGCAGTTCTTC.

This clonotype occurred a few times. The chain uses TRBV5-1 and TRBJ2-5; no definite D call. CDR1 and CDR2 (germline): SGHRS, YFSETQ. With 1 base removed from V and 4 bases from J, the gap between germline ends came to 17 bases. The CDR3 is 16 residues long. CDR3 sequence reads: CASSLYGNSVGETQYF. The CDR3 region has the DNA TGCGCCAGCAGCTTGTATGGAAACTCAGTCGGAGAGACCCAGTACTTC. Full variable domain (rest looked up from reference TRBV5-1 and TRBJ2-5): KAGVTQTPRYLIKTRGQQVTLSCSPISGHRSVSWYQQTPGQGLQFLFEYFSETQRNKGNFPGRFSGRQFSNSRSEMNVSTLELGDSALYLCASSLYGNSVGETQYFGPGTRLLVL.